This T cell receptor (beta chain) was retrieved from a study of cytomegalovirus exposure and HLA in healthy donors (dated by TCRdb to the late 2010s). Regarding the study in general: In an earlier analysis of approximately 640 of the donors, roughly 300 Gb of sequence data and 100 million or so unique TCR beta sequences from approximately 180 million T cells were reported. Donor age, sex, ethnicity and CMV serostatus were compiled together with the repertoire data. To decide whether each TCR beta V gene segment behaved as functional or pseudogenic, an earlier analysis of some 600 of the donors relied on high-throughput TCR beta sequencing. High-throughput TCR immunosequencing, statistical association of individual TCRs with disease status, and machine learning were combined to predict cytomegalovirus infection status. Typing coverage varied by locus: roughly 620-640 donors for A, B, C, DRB1 and DQB1; approximately 500 for DQA1; over 600 for DPA1; some 470 for DPB1. Rather than using new phenotypic data, the later analysis identified candidate immune exposures from TCR beta sequences and from how often those sequences occurred across donors. All discovery cohort repertoires had been generated using a single sequencing platform. The study aimed to test whether cataloging public T cell receptors could reveal signatures of past pathogen exposure. HLA typing included class I and class II loci at four-digit resolution. In a later genetic analysis, genome-wide SNP genotypes for about 60% of the 666 donors were used, and that subset was treated as a discovery cohort. On average, 235,054 unique TCR beta nucleotide sequences were sequenced per donor among roughly 430 genotyped donors of the cohort, with roughly a sixth of those sequences being non-productive. In addition to the first cohort of around 670 subjects, a separate validation cohort of some 120 different subjects was used. Approximately 300 gigabases of sequencing data and 78 million or so unique TCR sequences were included in an early release covering around 650 HLA-typed donors. In a later analysis, previously published TCR beta repertoires from about 640 donors were re-analyzed and high-resolution HLA genotyping was added so that TCR occurrence patterns could be studied. Using immunosequencing, the study profiled T cell repertoires from about 650 subjects and related those repertoires to cytomegalovirus serostatus. Because of strong linkage in the cohort, 5 or 6 DR-DQ haplotypes were treated as single units for association and clustering. The genetic ancestry cluster associated with self-reported Caucasian donors included about four fifths of the 300 to 400 genotyped donors.

The CDR3 holds 16 amino acids from the cysteine to the phenylalanine. Here the CDR3 DNA is all that survives: 48 bases in frame from base 1. Germline trimming: 3 bases from V, 4 bases from J; junction bases outside gene matches: 10. CDR1 and CDR2 (SGHDT, YYEEEE) derive from the germline V gene. The cohort comprised 670 or so healthy bone marrow donors. At the time of sampling, all cohort members were nominally healthy, though unrecorded immune exposures were likely present. The donor tested CMV seronegative and was one of the 352 seronegative cohort members. Every donor gave a peripheral blood sample, and the peripheral blood mononuclear cells from that sample were used for TCR beta sequencing. The Qiagen DNeasy Blood Extraction Kit was used to extract genomic DNA from the blood cell samples. Library preparation used the immunoSEQ multiplex PCR assay. For the multiplex PCR, a mixture combining 60 forward primers for TCR Vbeta segments and 13 reverse primers for TCR Jbeta segments was used. The CDR3 region of rearranged TCR beta genes was amplified from genomic DNA with a multiplex PCR assay. The Illumina HiSeq System was used to sequence the amplified TCR beta libraries as 87-base-pair reads. Per the source publication's procedure: In a later analysis, tens of millions of unique TCR beta chains were counted across the 500 to 850 repertoires, and roughly 11 million of these chains were shared by at least two donors. To remove PCR and sequencing errors, raw reads were error-corrected and collapsed into unique sequences using a nearest-neighbor algorithm that merged closely related sequences. CDR3 sequences were aligned to IMGT reference sequences to assign V, D and J gene segments. For a sequence to be retained, a match of at least six nucleotides was required to both a V gene segment and a J gene segment. Rearrangements were classified as productive when the CDR3 lacked stop codons and remained in frame with V and J, and all other rearrangements were classified as non-productive. CDR3 was defined by IMGT convention, running from the second conserved V-encoded cysteine to the conserved J-encoded phenylalanine. The earlier analysis of 500 to 600 of the donors excluded sequences that lacked an unambiguous match to a single V gene segment. An earlier analysis of approximately 590 of the donors classified V segments as functional when productive rearrangements were above 56.7% and as segregating when the standard deviation between donors was above 5%. A statistical classification framework was built for diagnosing cytomegalovirus status from the catalog of TCR beta chain sequences. V and J gene assignment, in a later analysis, came from comparing TCR nucleotide sequences with IMGT/GENE-DB human TR gene sequences. Using the TCRdist pipeline, a later analysis assigned CDR3 sequences along with most-parsimonious VDJ recombination scenarios. In a later analysis, each TCR beta chain was defined by its CDR3 amino acid sequence together with its V-gene family, and reads without a unique V-gene family were excluded. A later analysis removed 592 highly shared, low-generation-probability nucleotide sequences to deal with suspected cross-contamination and a sequencing artifact. For each public chain, a later analysis derived a clonal expansion index from normalized ranks of inferred template counts within each repertoire. In a later analysis, generation probabilities were computed using a VDJ recombination model fitted to out-of-frame rearrangements, and the results were checked against IGoR. Hypergeometric tests were used in a later analysis to score TCR-TCR, TCR-HLA and TCR-CMV co-occurrence, with a repertoire-size bias correction applied to the TCR pairs. False discovery rates were estimated in a later analysis by permuting HLA or CMV assignments 20 times. In a later analysis, co-occurring TCRs were grouped using DBSCAN, with TCRdist sequence similarity added in when clustering inside HLA-allele-positive subsets. Co-occurrence clustering excluded repertoires with fewer than 30,000 or more than 120,000 public chains, plus five with anomalous nucleotide sharing. This is the immuneACCESS table as TCRdb keeps it, with only in-frame sequences that have V and J called. A part of the clones is gone; compared with another copy, unresolved V genes explain less than half, and the rest is unexplained. That table gives V, J and clone size, and the DNA gave D and trimming. The sample table lists fewer than 350,000 clones, approximately 90% of them with a count of one. The ten biggest clones cover about 2.5% of the sample.

The full study reports these points: CMV serostatus was the only immune exposure information available for the cohort. A further reported finding was that TCR beta sequences accurately predicted the HLA-A and HLA-B alleles for most subjects in the first cohort. The earlier analysis of nearly 600 of the donors excluded 15 to 20 rarely observed V segments, including chromosome 9 orphons, because counts were too low. Across donors, most TCR sequences were observed very rarely, whereas some public TCRs were present in many individuals. In a later genetic analysis, fewer N-insertions in productive TCRs were reported among donors in an Asian-associated ancestry cluster than the roughly 700-donor mean. In a later genetic analysis, a missense DCLRE1C variant was associated with V-gene and J-gene trimming of TCR beta chains, and the association was replicated in an independent cohort. Cytomegalovirus status was reported to be diagnosed by the classifier with high specificity and sensitivity in both the original and validation cohorts. According to a later analysis, parvovirus B19, influenza, CMV and Epstein-Barr virus appeared linked to several top co-occurrence clusters. Because some donors lacked HLA typing at each locus, the association tests relied only on the typed subset. The sequencing pipeline was judged likely to have produced a cluster of highly shared sequence variants as a technical artifact. The cohort was sequenced for TCR beta chains only, and without alpha or paired-chain data the features that could be detected were limited. Some IMGT-functional V segments, including TRBV6-2 and TRBV6-3, could not be told apart with the 87-base-pair reads, so those segments were excluded. When HLA alleles, especially DR and DQ, strongly co-occurred, attributing TCR associations to individual alleles was difficult. In vitro tests confirmed that three of the cytomegalovirus-associated TCR beta chains recognize cytomegalovirus antigens. In an earlier analysis of around 600 of the donors, most TCR beta V segments appeared in productive rearrangements about 87% or about 30% of the time, broadly matching IMGT annotations. Sequencing depth was assumed to be roughly uniform across donors in the presence/absence analyses, though that assumption may not hold. A later analysis found that HLA-associated TCR beta chains were more clonally expanded and had lower generation probabilities than equally common non-associated chains. According to a later analysis, TCR association rates differed among HLA loci, with DRB1 alleles showing the most associated TCRs and HLA-C alleles showing the fewest. In the study, around 150 TCR beta chains were listed as associated with cytomegalovirus. Specific HLA alleles were associated with around 18,000 TCR beta sequences at a false discovery rate of 0.05 in a later analysis. Correlated functional status among segregating V segments might be attributable to linkage disequilibrium, but an unknown experimental factor could not be ruled out. The authors suggested that the approach could potentially be generalized to other disease states and immunological phenotypes. A later analysis found that most CMV-associated TCR beta chains appeared HLA-restricted, with HLA associations seemingly driven largely by CMV exposure.

Regarding this clone: Its antigen is not yet known. No much larger clone exists at a distance of one base, and base qualities are not known.

Here the chain combines TRBV5-6 and TRBJ2-3, and 8 junctional nucleotides match TRBD2. The sequenced material came from PBMCs. The TCR was taken from a woman between 18 and 29 years old in good health and CMV-seronegative. The CDR3 sequence is CASSSGTSRYADTQYF. The DNA sequence reads TGTGCCAGCAGCTCGGGGACTAGTCGGTATGCAGATACGCAGTATTTT.